This T cell receptor beta chain was captured by sequencing in a study of cytomegalovirus exposure and HLA in healthy donors. Turning to this clone: The antigen is unknown.

PCR involved 60 Vbeta and 13 Jbeta primers. Produced via immunoSEQ multiplex PCR; TCRdb's table is partial and in-frame only. The sample gives about 220,000 clones, about 79% of which show up once; approximately 1.8% is in the top ten. Trimming shortened V by 0 bases and J by 8 bases, and 7 bases separated the two germline ends. The CDR3 runs 12 residues. The V gene's germline CDR1 is SEHNR and CDR2 FQNEAQ (reference sequence). Study conclusions and caveats: A missense DCLRE1C variant was associated with V- and J-gene trimming of TCR beta chains in a later analysis, and an independent cohort replicated the association.

The source material was PBMCs. This TCR came from a male donor in good health and CMV-seronegative. V usage is TRBV7-9 and J usage is TRBJ1-1; D gene ambiguous. The CDR3 is CASSLAGGEAFF. The CDR3 nucleotides read TGTGCCAGCAGCTTAGCGGGAGGCGAAGCTTTCTTT.